This TCR beta chain originates from a study of T cells in Graves' hyperthyroidism and ophthalmopathy. This clonotype was picked up a small number of times. RNA transcripts were the template for amplifying TCR beta CDR3 regions. Initially, a first-round RT-PCR of the TCR CDR3 employed the HTBI primer set. In TCRdb, the multiplex PCR reads were re-called with MiXCR into one record per CDR3 protein. The sample lists around 380,000 distinct CDR3 sequences, around an eighth occurring once. This sequence was found in a man in his thirties or forties with Graves' hyperthyroidism that later progressed to Graves' ophthalmopathy. Sequenced input: blood.

The CDR3 sequence is CSVREVITGELFF. CDR3 DNA: TGCAGTGTTAGGGAGGTTATCACCGGGGAGCTGTTTTTT. The J gene is TRBJ2-2, the V gene TRBV20-1; D may be TRBD2 (6 bases). The CDR3 sequence is 13 residues long. CDR1 and CDR2 (germline): DFQATT, SNEGSKA (reference sequence). Trimming took 7 bases from V and 4 from J, leaving 13 bases between them.